Listed below are T cell receptor beta chains from one sample, sequenced in a study of cytomegalovirus exposure and HLA in healthy donors. The assay was immunoSEQ multiplex PCR, and TCRdb's table has in-frame clones only and misses some. The sample lists roughly 92,000 clones, 80% occurring once. The sequencing input was PBMCs. These receptors originate from a woman between 50 and 59 years old in good health and CMV-seropositive. Each CDR3 is given with its conserved first and last residue. Each record gives: CDR3 DNA, CDR3 protein, J gene, V gene, clone size, D gene. D genes are given only for firm matches. Clone size is not always given. Where it is, it says once, few, many or a class for expanded clones.

DNA: TGCGCCAGCAGTTACAGCACTGAAGCTTTCTTT
CDR3: CASSYSTEAFF
J: TRBJ1-1
V: TRBV10-2
size: -
D: -

DNA: TGTGCCAGCAGCTCGGGACTAGCGGGGAGGTACCAAGAGACCCAGTACTTC
CDR3: CASSSGLAGRYQETQYF
J: TRBJ2-5
V: TRBV13
size: -
D: TRBD2

DNA: TGCGCCAGCAGCCTGTTAGCGGGAGGAGATACGCAGTATTTT
CDR3: CASSLLAGGDTQYF
J: TRBJ2-3
V: TRBV5-1
size: few
D: TRBD2

DNA: TGTGCCAGCAGCGTAGGGGGAGTCTCTGGGGCCAACGTCCTGACTTTC
CDR3: CASSVGGVSGANVLTF
J: TRBJ2-6
V: TRBV9
size: -
D: -

DNA: TGTGCCAGCAGCCATAGAGGCTGGGTCCAAGAGACCCAGTACTTC
CDR3: CASSHRGWVQETQYF
J: TRBJ2-5
V: TRBV7-8
size: -
D: -

DNA: TGTGCCAGCGACGACAGGGTTTACGAGCAGTACTTC
CDR3: CASDDRVYEQYF
J: TRBJ2-7
V: TRBV21-1
size: -
D: -

DNA: TGTGCCTGGTTACGGGACTCTGGGGCCAACGTCCTGACTTTC
CDR3: CAWLRDSGANVLTF
J: TRBJ2-6
V: TRBV30
size: -
D: -

DNA: TGCGCCAGCAGGGCGGGAGGGGGCACAGATACGCAGTATTTT
CDR3: CASRAGGGTDTQYF
J: TRBJ2-3
V: TRBV5-1
size: -
D: TRBD2

DNA: TGTGCCAGCAGTGACGGGGACTTGCTCTATGGCTACACCTTC
CDR3: CASSDGDLLYGYTF
J: TRBJ1-2
V: TRBV2
size: -
D: -

DNA: TGTGCCAGCAGCTTAGGGGGGCCGGGGAATGAGCAGTTCTTC
CDR3: CASSLGGPGNEQFF
J: TRBJ2-1
V: TRBV7-8
size: -
D: -

DNA: TGTGCCAGCAGATCGAGGAGTCAGTCGGGCTACACCTTC
CDR3: CASRSRSQSGYTF
J: TRBJ1-2
V: TRBV21-1
size: -
D: -

DNA: TGCGCCAGCAGCCCCGGTGGAGGGTTGGCAAGTGAGCAGTTCTTC
CDR3: CASSPGGGLASEQFF
J: TRBJ2-1
V: TRBV5-1
size: -
D: -

DNA: TGTGCCAGCAGCTTAAGGGGAACAGGGGGCGAGCAGTTCTTC
CDR3: CASSLRGTGGEQFF
J: TRBJ2-1
V: TRBV7-3
size: -
D: TRBD1

DNA: TGTGCCTGCCCCCTGACGGGATACACTGAAGCTTTCTTT
CDR3: CACPLTGYTEAFF
J: TRBJ1-1
V: TRBV30
size: once
D: -

DNA: TGTGCTAGTGGTTCGGGGTTCGGGCCCCAGCATTTT
CDR3: CASGSGFGPQHF
J: TRBJ1-5
V: TRBV12-5
size: -
D: -

DNA: TGCGCCAGCAGCCACCCCCTGAGTCGGGGGGCTTTTAATTCACCCCTCCACTTT
CDR3: CASSHPLSRGAFNSPLHF
J: TRBJ1-6
V: TRBV4-1
size: few
D: -

DNA: TGCGCCAGCAGCTTGGTTGCAGGCAGCAATCAGCCCCAGCATTTT
CDR3: CASSLVAGSNQPQHF
J: TRBJ1-5
V: TRBV5-1
size: -
D: -

DNA: TGCGCCAGCAGCCGAGACAGGTCTGAAGCTTTCTTT
CDR3: CASSRDRSEAFF
J: TRBJ1-1
V: TRBV4-1
size: few
D: -

DNA: TGCGCCAGCAGGAGTAACCCAAGCACCTACGAGCAGTACTTC
CDR3: CASRSNPSTYEQYF
J: TRBJ2-7
V: TRBV5-1
size: -
D: -

DNA: TGTGCCAGCACTTACTCGGGGCGGGGGGTCTACGAGCAGTACTTC
CDR3: CASTYSGRGVYEQYF
J: TRBJ2-7
V: TRBV6-5
size: -
D: TRBD2

DNA: TGTGCCTGGAGTGTCGGGACAGGGAACTATGGCTACACCTTC
CDR3: CAWSVGTGNYGYTF
J: TRBJ1-2
V: TRBV30
size: -
D: TRBD1

DNA: TGTGCCAGCTACCCACAGGGTTACTCTGGAAACACCATATATTTT
CDR3: CASYPQGYSGNTIYF
J: TRBJ1-3
V: TRBV2
size: -
D: -

DNA: TGTGCCAGCAGCCCATCGACAGGCCGACAAAACTCTGGGGCCAACGTCCTGACTTTC
CDR3: CASSPSTGRQNSGANVLTF
J: TRBJ2-6
V: TRBV27
size: -
D: -

DNA: TGTGCCAGCAGTTATGGGACTAGCGGGAGGACAGATACGCAGTATTTT
CDR3: CASSYGTSGRTDTQYF
J: TRBJ2-3
V: TRBV6-6
size: -
D: TRBD2

DNA: TGTGCCAGCAGTGACAGGGGAGGCACTGAAGCTTTCTTT
CDR3: CASSDRGGTEAFF
J: TRBJ1-1
V: TRBV27
size: once
D: TRBD1

DNA: TGTGCCAGCAATCCGTACACCGGGGAGCTGTTTTTT
CDR3: CASNPYTGELFF
J: TRBJ2-2
V: TRBV6-1
size: -
D: -

DNA: TGCGCCAGCAGTCCGGGAGGGGGCCTCCAAGAGACCCAGTACTTC
CDR3: CASSPGGGLQETQYF
J: TRBJ2-5
V: TRBV5-1
size: few
D: -

DNA: TGTGCCAGCAGTTACTGGGTGGGACAAGAAAAACTGTTTTTT
CDR3: CASSYWVGQEKLFF
J: TRBJ1-4
V: TRBV6-6
size: once
D: -

DNA: TGTGCCAGCAGTGAAGTTTTAGCTAGCACAGATACGCAGTATTTT
CDR3: CASSEVLASTDTQYF
J: TRBJ2-3
V: TRBV6-1
size: -
D: -

DNA: TGTGCCAGCAGAAGGGTAGGGAGGGAAACTGAAGCTTTCTTT
CDR3: CASRRVGRETEAFF
J: TRBJ1-1
V: TRBV6-5
size: once
D: -

DNA: TGTGCCAGCACCCCGGGGGGCTACACAGATACGCAGTATTTT
CDR3: CASTPGGYTDTQYF
J: TRBJ2-3
V: TRBV9
size: -
D: -

DNA: TGTGCCAGCAGTGAGCCAGTGCAAAACTATGGCTACACCTTC
CDR3: CASSEPVQNYGYTF
J: TRBJ1-2
V: TRBV6-1
size: -
D: -

DNA: TGTGCCAGCAGCCAACTTCACGAGGCCGAGCAGACCCAGTACTTC
CDR3: CASSQLHEAEQTQYF
J: TRBJ2-5
V: TRBV14
size: -
D: -

DNA: TGTGCCAGTAGTGGGACCGGGAGGACAACGGCCCGCTATGGCTACACCTTC
CDR3: CASSGTGRTTARYGYTF
J: TRBJ1-2
V: TRBV19
size: -
D: -

DNA: TGTGCCAGCAGTGCAGCCGGGACAGGGGTCTACGAGCAGTACTTC
CDR3: CASSAAGTGVYEQYF
J: TRBJ2-7
V: TRBV27
size: -
D: TRBD1

DNA: TGTGCCAGCAGCGTGGGGACAGGGAGAGGCGGTGGAAACACCATATATTTT
CDR3: CASSVGTGRGGGNTIYF
J: TRBJ1-3
V: TRBV9
size: -
D: TRBD1

DNA: TGCGCCAGCAGCTCGGGACAGGGGGCCCCCAACTATGGCTACACCTTC
CDR3: CASSSGQGAPNYGYTF
J: TRBJ1-2
V: TRBV5-1
size: -
D: TRBD1

DNA: TGTGCCAGCAGCTTGGTAGACAGCTACTATGGCTACACCTTC
CDR3: CASSLVDSYYGYTF
J: TRBJ1-2
V: TRBV5-4
size: -
D: -

DNA: TGTGCCAGCTCACCTACGTCGTCGACAGGGGCTGGCTACACCTTC
CDR3: CASSPTSSTGAGYTF
J: TRBJ1-2
V: TRBV18
size: -
D: TRBD1

DNA: TGTGCCAGCAGCTTCAAAGATACGCAGTATTTT
CDR3: CASSFKDTQYF
J: TRBJ2-3
V: TRBV11-2
size: few
D: -

DNA: TGCAGCGTCCTCCCTAGCGGAGGTTTTAGTGAGCAGTACTTC
CDR3: CSVLPSGGFSEQYF
J: TRBJ2-7
V: TRBV29-1
size: -
D: TRBD2

DNA: TGCAGTGCTTGGACTAGCGTCGAGCAGTACTTC
CDR3: CSAWTSVEQYF
J: TRBJ2-7
V: TRBV20-1
size: -
D: TRBD2

DNA: TGTGCCAGCAGCCAGCGCAGGGGGCCGGGGAATGAGCAGTTCTTC
CDR3: CASSQRRGPGNEQFF
J: TRBJ2-1
V: TRBV14
size: -
D: TRBD1

DNA: TGTGCCTGGAGACCCCTCTGGGGGGAAAACACTGAAGCTTTCTTT
CDR3: CAWRPLWGENTEAFF
J: TRBJ1-1
V: TRBV30
size: -
D: -

DNA: TGTGCCAGCAGAAACAGGGGGCCGGGCTATGGCTACACCTTC
CDR3: CASRNRGPGYGYTF
J: TRBJ1-2
V: TRBV6-1
size: -
D: TRBD1

DNA: TGTGCCAGCAGCTTAGCTGGGACTAGCGGCTCCTACGAGCAGTACTTC
CDR3: CASSLAGTSGSYEQYF
J: TRBJ2-7
V: TRBV7-9
size: -
D: TRBD2

DNA: TGTGCCAGCAGCTTGGGGGGACTAGCGGGATTCGATGAGCAGTTCTTC
CDR3: CASSLGGLAGFDEQFF
J: TRBJ2-1
V: TRBV5-4
size: few
D: TRBD2

DNA: TGCGCCAGCAGGCCCACCCGCGAGAGCTCCTATAATTCACCCCTCCACTTT
CDR3: CASRPTRESSYNSPLHF
J: TRBJ1-6
V: TRBV5-1
size: -
D: -

DNA: TGTGCCAGCAGCTTAGAGCTGGGAGCTAACTATGGCTACACCTTC
CDR3: CASSLELGANYGYTF
J: TRBJ1-2
V: TRBV7-8
size: -
D: -

DNA: TGTGCCAGCAGCTACGACAGGGTCCGGACTGAAGCTTTCTTT
CDR3: CASSYDRVRTEAFF
J: TRBJ1-1
V: TRBV6-5
size: -
D: TRBD1